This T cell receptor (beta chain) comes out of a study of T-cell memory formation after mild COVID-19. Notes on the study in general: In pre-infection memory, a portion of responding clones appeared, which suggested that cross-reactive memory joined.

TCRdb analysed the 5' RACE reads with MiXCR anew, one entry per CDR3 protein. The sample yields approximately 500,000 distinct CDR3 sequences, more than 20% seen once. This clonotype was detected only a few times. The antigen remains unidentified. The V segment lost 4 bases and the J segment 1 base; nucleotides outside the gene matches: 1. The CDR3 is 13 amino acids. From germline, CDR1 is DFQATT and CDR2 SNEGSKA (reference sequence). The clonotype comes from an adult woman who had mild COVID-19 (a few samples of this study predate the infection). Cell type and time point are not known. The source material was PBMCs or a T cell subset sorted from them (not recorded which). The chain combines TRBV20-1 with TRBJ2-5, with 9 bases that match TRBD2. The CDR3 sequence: CSAKTSGQETQYF. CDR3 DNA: TGCAGTGCTAAGACTAGCGGCCAAGAGACCCAGTACTTC.